This T cell receptor (beta chain) was captured by sequencing in a study of T-cell reconstitution after alpha-beta-depleted transplantation in children. Overall study findings and caveats: The study reportedly traced alpha-beta T cells about two months after transplant to several hundred expanded graft clones. T-cell numbers and diversity, one year after transplant, stemmed largely from T cells that were newly produced.

This clonotype was seen ten or more times. What it recognizes is unknown. Library preparation (for TCRbeta) was performed with unique molecular identifiers. Each CDR3 protein is one row after TCRdb ran MiXCR on the PCR reads. Of under 35,000 distinct CDR3 sequences in the sample, 5.5% to 7.5% were seen once. The sequencing here drew on PBMCs, mostly from graft donor cells, taken 180 days after TCRalphabeta/CD19-depleted stem cell transplant. This receptor was identified in a male patient between 10 and 17 years old who had a stem cell transplant for acute myeloid leukemia, so the T cells may come from the graft donor.

The CDR3 DNA sequence: TGCAGTGCTGCCAAAACAGTTTTCTACGAGCAGTACTTC. This translates into CSAAKTVFYEQYF. J is TRBJ2-7 and V is TRBV20-1; no reliable D call. This CDR3 comprises 13 residues. Trimming took off 5 bases at V and 3 bases at J, with 14 bases between the two ends. CDR1 and CDR2 (germline): DFQATT, SNEGSKA (reference sequence).